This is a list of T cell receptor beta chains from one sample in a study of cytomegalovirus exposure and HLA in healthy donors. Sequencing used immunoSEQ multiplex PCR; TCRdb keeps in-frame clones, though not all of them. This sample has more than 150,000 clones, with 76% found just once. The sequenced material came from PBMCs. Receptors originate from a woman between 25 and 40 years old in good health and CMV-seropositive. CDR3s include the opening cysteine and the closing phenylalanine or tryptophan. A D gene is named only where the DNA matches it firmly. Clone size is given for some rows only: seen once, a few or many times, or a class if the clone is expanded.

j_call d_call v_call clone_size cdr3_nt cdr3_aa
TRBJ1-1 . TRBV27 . TGTGCCAGCACCTCACAGGGACAGAACACTGAAGCTTTCTTT CASTSQGQNTEAFF
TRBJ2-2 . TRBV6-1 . TGTGCCAGCAGTGACCTTGAGGCCGGGGAGCTGTTTTTT CASSDLEAGELFF
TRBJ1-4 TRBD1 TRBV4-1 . TGCGCCAGCAGCCGGGACAGGGGGCCTGAAAAACTGTTTTTT CASSRDRGPEKLFF
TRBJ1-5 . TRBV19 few TGTGCCAGTAGTCCGGCGGTGGGGGCATGGAATCAGCCCCAGCATTTT CASSPAVGAWNQPQHF
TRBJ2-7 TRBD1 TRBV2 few TGTGCCAGCAGACGGGACAGGGGGAATGAGCAGTACTTC CASRRDRGNEQYF
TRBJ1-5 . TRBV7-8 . TGTGCCAGCAGCTTAGGTCGGGTTGGCCAGCCCCAGCATTTT CASSLGRVGQPQHF
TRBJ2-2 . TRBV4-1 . TGCGCCAGCAGCCAAACCGCCAGGGTGAACACCGGGGAGCTGTTTTTT CASSQTARVNTGELFF
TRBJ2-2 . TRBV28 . TGTGCCAGCAGTAGGTTCCACACAGGGCCAACCGGGGAGCTGTTTTTT CASSRFHTGPTGELFF
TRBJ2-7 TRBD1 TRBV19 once TGTGCCAGTAGGGGACAGGGAACCTACGAGCAGTACTTC CASRGQGTYEQYF
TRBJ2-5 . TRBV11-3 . TGTGCCAGCAGCTCACGCCCGGAGGGGACGACCCAGTACTTC CASSSRPEGTTQYF
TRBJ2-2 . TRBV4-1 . TGCGCCAGCAGCCAGGAGATCCCCCGGGGGATCGGGGAGCTGTTTTTT CASSQEIPRGIGELFF
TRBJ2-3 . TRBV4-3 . TGCGCCAGCAGCCCGAGATTATCTCGTAGCACAGATACGCAGTATTTT CASSPRLSRSTDTQYF
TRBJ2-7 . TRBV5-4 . TGTGCCAGCAGCTTGGGGACGGGAAACTACGAGCAGTACTTC CASSLGTGNYEQYF
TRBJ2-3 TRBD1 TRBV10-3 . TGTGCCACCAGGGTGGGACAGACTAGCACAGATACGCAGTATTTT CATRVGQTSTDTQYF